This T cell receptor beta chain was observed in a study of T cells in Graves' hyperthyroidism and ophthalmopathy (dated by TCRdb to the late 2010s). Concerning the study at large: Peripheral blood was sampled at the time of initial diagnosis, prior to any treatment. TCR V-J signatures able to tell the groups apart were searched for in a discovery cohort of 90 to 100 patients, of whom around 42 had Graves' ophthalmopathy and about 60 had stable Graves' hyperthyroidism. Whether ophthalmopathy could be predicted prospectively was tested in an independent validation cohort made up of about 18 hyperthyroidism patients plus 17 patients who later progressed to ophthalmopathy. The 100 discovery patients were divided at random into training and test sets in a 7:3 ratio. The study also compared thyroid tissue and blood T-cell repertoires from more than 5 Graves' hyperthyroidism patients. Following sampling, methimazole starting at 30 mg daily was given to hyperthyroidism patients, and high-dose intravenous methylprednisolone was given to ophthalmopathy patients. TCR Vbeta CDR3 sequencing of 130 to 150 peripheral blood samples (approximately 44 ophthalmopathy, 75 or so hyperthyroidism and some 17 progressor patients) is reported in the paper. Study-wide conclusions, independent of this receptor: Most expanded thyroid clonotypes (frequency above 0.001) were also found in blood, which suggests that blood repertoires may mirror thyroid immune responses. A model built on a 13 V-J signature distinguished ophthalmopathy from stable hyperthyroidism, reaching 87.88% sensitivity and under 84% specificity in cross-validation and 80%/75% in testing. During validation, the model predicted progression to ophthalmopathy a median of approximately 6.5 months ahead of onset, with almost 71% sensitivity and 72% to 85% specificity. Sample size was not statistically predetermined, and investigators were not blinded to group allocation.

The TCR beta CDR3 regions were amplified from RNA transcripts. The first round of RT-PCR for the TCR CDR3 was performed with the HTBI primer set and the Qiagen OneStep RT-PCR kit. The libraries were constructed in a second round of multiplex PCR and then size-selected and purified. The libraries were sequenced on an Illumina HiSeq2000 using paired-end 100 bp reads. The study's processing was this. SOAPnuke was used to process the raw data, removing reads that contained adapters or uncalled bases, had a mean Phred below 15, or lacked an exact match to the constant primer or identifier. COPE v1.2.5 was used to merge the high-quality paired reads, and each unique nucleotide sequence was defined as a clonotype. MiTCR v1.1 was used to align clonotypes to the IMGT TRBV, TRBD and TRBJ reference segments. Analysis was restricted to V-J combinations with a frequency above 0.0001, which covered roughly 99% of repertoires. The TCS score was defined as the ratio of F50 (clonal expansion) to E x V (chaos), calculated using BLOSUM62-based TCRdist between CDR3 peptides within each V-J. Welch's t-statistics and random forest reduced around 550 V-J features to about 13, which were used in a naive Bayes classifier (R e1071). TCRdb reworked the public reads: Q25 trimming with fastp, MiXCR clone assembly, productive beta chains retained. Every CDR3 protein is listed once, alongside the most common genes and DNA of its rows. These V and J calls derive from TCRdb rather than the authors' analysis. The sample table records a few hundred thousand distinct CDR3 sequences; 15% to 20% of these occur just once. Jointly, the top ten make up approximately 32% of the sample.

This clonotype was counted only a few times. There is no known antigen for this receptor. One base away there is no much larger clone; base qualities are not given. Ophthalmopathy patients had moderately to severely active disease, Clinical Activity Score of at least 3, NOSPECS grade of at least 4, and duration under 3 months. Exclusion was applied to patients with uncontrolled infections, other autoimmune diseases, pregnancy or lactation. Clinical symptoms, serum thyroxine and TRAb, thyroid ultrasound, and orbital computed tomography formed the basis for the diagnoses. Ficoll-Paque density gradient centrifugation was used to isolate PBMCs from under 11 ml of fresh peripheral blood. Trizol reagent was used to extract total RNA, and RNA quality was then checked on an Agilent 2100 Bioanalyzer. The TCR was taken from a woman in her twenties or thirties with Graves' ophthalmopathy. The specimen sequenced was blood.

This receptor carries the CDR3 CASSLTPFYEQYF. The nucleotide sequence is TGTGCCAGCAGCTTAACGCCCTTTTACGAGCAGTACTTC. This sequence uses TRBV11-3 and TRBJ2-7, with no confident D gene call. Reading the germline V gene gives CDR1 SGHNT and CDR2 YENEEA. Inclusive of the bounding cysteine and phenylalanine, the CDR3 is 13 residues long. This entry keeps only the CDR3 DNA: 39 bases, framed from base 1. Trimming costs V 2 bases and J 4 bases, and their ends lie 9 bases apart.